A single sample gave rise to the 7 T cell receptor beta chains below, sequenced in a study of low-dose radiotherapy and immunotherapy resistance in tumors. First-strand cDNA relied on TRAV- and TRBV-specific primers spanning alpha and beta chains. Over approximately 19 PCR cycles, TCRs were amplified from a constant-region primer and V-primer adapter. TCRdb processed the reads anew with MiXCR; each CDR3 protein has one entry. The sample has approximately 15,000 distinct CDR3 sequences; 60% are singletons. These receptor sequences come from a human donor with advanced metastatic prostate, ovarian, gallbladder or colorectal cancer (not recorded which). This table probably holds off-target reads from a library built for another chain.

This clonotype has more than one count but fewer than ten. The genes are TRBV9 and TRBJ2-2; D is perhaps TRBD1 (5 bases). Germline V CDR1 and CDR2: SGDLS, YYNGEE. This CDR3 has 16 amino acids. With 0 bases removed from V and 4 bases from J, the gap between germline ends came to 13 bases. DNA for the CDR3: TGTGCCAGCAGCGTAGAGGGCAGGGTTGGCACCGGGGAGCTGTTTTTT. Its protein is CASSVEGRVGTGELFF. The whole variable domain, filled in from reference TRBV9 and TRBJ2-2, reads DSGVTQTPKHLITATGQRVTLRCSPRSGDLSVYWYQQSLDQGLQFLIQYYNGEERAKGNILERFSAQQFPDLHSELNLSSLELGDSALYFCASSVEGRVGTGELFFGEGSRLTVL.

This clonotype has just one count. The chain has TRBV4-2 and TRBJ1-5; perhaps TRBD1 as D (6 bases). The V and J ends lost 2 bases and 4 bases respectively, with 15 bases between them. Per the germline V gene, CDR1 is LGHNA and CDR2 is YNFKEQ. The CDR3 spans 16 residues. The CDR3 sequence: CASSQHRGSENQPQHF. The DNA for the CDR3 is TGTGCCAGCAGCCAACATAGGGGGTCGGAGAATCAGCCCCAGCATTTT.

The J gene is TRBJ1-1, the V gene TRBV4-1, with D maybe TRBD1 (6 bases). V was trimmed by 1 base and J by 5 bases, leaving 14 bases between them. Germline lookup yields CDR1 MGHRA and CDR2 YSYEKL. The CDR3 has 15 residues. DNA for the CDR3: TGCGCCAGCAGCCAAGTGGGTGGGGGCGTTACTGAAGCTTTCTTT. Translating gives CASSQVGGGVTEAFF.

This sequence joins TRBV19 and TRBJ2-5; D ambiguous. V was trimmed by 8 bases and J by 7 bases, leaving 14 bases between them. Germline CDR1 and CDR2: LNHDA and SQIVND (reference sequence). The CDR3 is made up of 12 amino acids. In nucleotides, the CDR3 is TGTGCCAGTGGCCAGAGGTGGGGGACCCAGTACTTC. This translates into CASGQRWGTQYF.

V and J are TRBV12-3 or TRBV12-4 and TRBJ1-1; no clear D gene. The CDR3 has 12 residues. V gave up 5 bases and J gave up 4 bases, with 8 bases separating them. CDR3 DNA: TGTGCCAGCAGTCGCAGTGGCACTGAAGCTTTCTTT. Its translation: CASSRSGTEAFF.

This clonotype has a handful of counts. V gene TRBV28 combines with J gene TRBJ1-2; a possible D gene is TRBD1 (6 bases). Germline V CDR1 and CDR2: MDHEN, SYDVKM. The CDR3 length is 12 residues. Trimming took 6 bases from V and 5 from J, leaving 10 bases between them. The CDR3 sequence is CASRGGAYGYTF. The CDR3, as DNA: TGTGCCAGCAGAGGGGGAGCGTATGGCTACACCTTC.

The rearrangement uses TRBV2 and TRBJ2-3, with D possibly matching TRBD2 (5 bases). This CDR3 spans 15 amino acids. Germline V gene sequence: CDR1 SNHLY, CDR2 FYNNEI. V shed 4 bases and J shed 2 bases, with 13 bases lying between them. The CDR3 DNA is TGTGCCAGCAGTGCGAACAGCGGCCCCACAGATACGCAGTATTTT. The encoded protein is CASSANSGPTDTQYF.